This TCR beta chain was sequenced during a study of cytomegalovirus exposure and HLA in healthy donors. Points from the study as a whole: Researchers counted 164 TCR beta chains as cytomegalovirus-associated. In an earlier analysis, most TCR beta V segments were productive about 87% or about 30% of the time.

Trimming left V 0 bases short and J 6 bases short, with 15 bases between. This CDR3 comprises 17 residues. CDR1 and CDR2 (germline): MNHEY, SMNVEV (reference sequence). As for this clone: The antigen is unknown.

PCR involved 60 Vbeta and 13 Jbeta primers. Here immunoSEQ multiplex PCR was the method, and the copy in TCRdb shows in-frame clones only, minus some. The sample carries under 200,000 clones, approximately 70% recorded once. The chain couples TRBV27 to TRBJ1-6; possibly TRBD1 for D (5 bases). The TCR comes from a woman aged 30 to 39 in good health and CMV-seronegative. Material for sequencing was PBMCs. The CDR3 loop is CASSLSGRGKPNSPLHF. The CDR3 DNA follows: TGTGCCAGCAGTTTATCAGGGCGGGGGAAGCCTAATTCACCCCTCCACTTT.